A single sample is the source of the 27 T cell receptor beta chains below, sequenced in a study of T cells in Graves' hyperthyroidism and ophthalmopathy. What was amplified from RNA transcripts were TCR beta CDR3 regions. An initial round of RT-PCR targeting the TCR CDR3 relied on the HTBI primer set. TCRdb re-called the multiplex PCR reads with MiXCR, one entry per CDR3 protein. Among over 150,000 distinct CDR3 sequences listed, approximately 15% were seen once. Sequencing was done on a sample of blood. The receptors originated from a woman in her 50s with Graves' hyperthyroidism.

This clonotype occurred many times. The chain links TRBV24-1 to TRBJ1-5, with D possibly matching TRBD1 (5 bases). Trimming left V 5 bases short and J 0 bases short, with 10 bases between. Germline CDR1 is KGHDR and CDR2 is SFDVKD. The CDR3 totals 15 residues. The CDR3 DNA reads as TGTGCCACCAGTGGGACAACTAATAGCAATCAGCCCCAGCATTTT. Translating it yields CATSGTTNSNQPQHF.

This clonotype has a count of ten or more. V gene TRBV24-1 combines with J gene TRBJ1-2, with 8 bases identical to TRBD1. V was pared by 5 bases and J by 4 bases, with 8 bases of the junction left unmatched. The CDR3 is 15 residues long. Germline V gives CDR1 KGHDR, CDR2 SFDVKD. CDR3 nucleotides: TGTGCCACCAGTGCAACTGGACAGGGACCCTATGGCTACACCTTC. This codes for CATSATGQGPYGYTF.

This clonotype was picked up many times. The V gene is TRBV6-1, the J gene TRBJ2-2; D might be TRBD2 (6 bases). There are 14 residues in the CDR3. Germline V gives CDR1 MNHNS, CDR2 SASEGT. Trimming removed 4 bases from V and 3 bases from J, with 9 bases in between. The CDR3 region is CASSVGEDTGELFF. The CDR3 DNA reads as TGTGCCAGCAGTGTTGGGGAGGACACCGGGGAGCTGTTTTTT.

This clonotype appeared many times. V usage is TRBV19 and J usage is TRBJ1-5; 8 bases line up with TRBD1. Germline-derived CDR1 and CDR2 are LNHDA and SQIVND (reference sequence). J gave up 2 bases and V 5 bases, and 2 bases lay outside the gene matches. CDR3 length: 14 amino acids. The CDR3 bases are TGTGCCAGTAGTGACAGGGGAGGCAATCAGCCCCAGCATTTT. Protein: CASSDRGGNQPQHF.

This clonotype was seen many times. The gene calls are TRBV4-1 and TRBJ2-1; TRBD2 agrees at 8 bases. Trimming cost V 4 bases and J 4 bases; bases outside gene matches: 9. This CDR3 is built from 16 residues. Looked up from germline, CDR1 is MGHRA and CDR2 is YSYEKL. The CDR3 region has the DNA TGCGCCAGCAGCCCCGGGGGGGGGAGAACATACAATGAGCAGTTCTTC. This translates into CASSPGGGRTYNEQFF.

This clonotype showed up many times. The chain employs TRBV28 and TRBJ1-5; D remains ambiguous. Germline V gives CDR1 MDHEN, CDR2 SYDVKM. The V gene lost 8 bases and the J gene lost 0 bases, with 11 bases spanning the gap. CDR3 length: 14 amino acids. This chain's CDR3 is CASRPRISNQPQHF. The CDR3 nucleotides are TGTGCCAGCCGCCCTCGGATTAGCAATCAGCCCCAGCATTTT. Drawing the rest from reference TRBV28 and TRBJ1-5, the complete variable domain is DVKVTQSSRYLVKRTGEKVFLECVQDMDHENMFWYRQDPGLGLRLIYFSYDVKMKEKGDIPEGYSVSREKKERFSLILESASTNQTSMYLCASRPRISNQPQHFGDGTRLSIL.

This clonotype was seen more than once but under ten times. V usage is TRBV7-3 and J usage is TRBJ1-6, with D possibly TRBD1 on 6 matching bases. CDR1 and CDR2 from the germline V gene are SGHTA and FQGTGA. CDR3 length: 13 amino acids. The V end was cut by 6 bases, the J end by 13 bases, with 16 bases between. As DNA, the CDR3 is TGTGCCAGCAGTCGCCTCTGGGGGGCCCCCCTCCACTTT. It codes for CASSRLWGAPLHF.

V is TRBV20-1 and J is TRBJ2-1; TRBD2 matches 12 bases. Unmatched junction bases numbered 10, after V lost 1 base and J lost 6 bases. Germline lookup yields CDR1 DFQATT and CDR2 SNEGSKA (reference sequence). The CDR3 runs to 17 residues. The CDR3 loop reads CSARAVRLAGVGNEQFF. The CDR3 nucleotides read TGCAGTGCTAGAGCCGTCCGACTAGCGGGAGTCGGCAATGAGCAGTTCTTC.

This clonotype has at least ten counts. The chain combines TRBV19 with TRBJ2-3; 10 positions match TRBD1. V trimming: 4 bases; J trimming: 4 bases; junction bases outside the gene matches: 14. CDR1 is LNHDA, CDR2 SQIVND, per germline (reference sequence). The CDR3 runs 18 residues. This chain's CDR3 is CASSTPGLGTGDSDTQYF. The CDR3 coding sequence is TGTGCCAGTAGTACCCCCGGCCTGGGGACAGGGGACTCAGATACGCAGTATTTT.

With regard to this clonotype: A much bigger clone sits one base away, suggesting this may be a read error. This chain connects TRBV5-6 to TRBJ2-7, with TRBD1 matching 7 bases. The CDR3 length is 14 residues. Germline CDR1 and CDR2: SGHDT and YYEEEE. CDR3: CAGSLKGTAYEQYF. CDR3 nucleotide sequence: TGTGCCGGCAGCTTGAAGGGGACAGCCTACGAGCAGTACTTC.

CDR3 loop: CASSRGTSGGANEQFF. DNA for the CDR3: TGCGCCAGCAGCCGAGGGACTAGCGGGGGGGCCAATGAGCAGTTCTTC. V and J are TRBV4-1 and TRBJ2-1; the match to TRBD2 covers 16 bases. The ends lost 4 bases at V and 6 bases at J; junction bases unmatched: 3. The CDR3 loop spans 16 amino acids. CDR1 and CDR2 from the germline V gene are MGHRA and YSYEKL.

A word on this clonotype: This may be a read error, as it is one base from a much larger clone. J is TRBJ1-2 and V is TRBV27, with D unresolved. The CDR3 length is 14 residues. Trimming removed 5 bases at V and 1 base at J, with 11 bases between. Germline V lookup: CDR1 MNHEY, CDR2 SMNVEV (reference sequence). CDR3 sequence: CASSLSGSNYGYTF. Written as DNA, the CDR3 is TGTGCCAGCAGTCTCAGTGGGAGTAACTATGGCTACACCTTC.

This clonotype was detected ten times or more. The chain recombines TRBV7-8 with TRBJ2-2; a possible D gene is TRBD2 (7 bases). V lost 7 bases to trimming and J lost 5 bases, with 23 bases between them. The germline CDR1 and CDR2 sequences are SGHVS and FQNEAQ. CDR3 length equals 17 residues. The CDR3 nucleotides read TGTGCCAGCATCCTTAGGGGGTCTAGCGGATCAACCGGGGAGCTGTTTTTT. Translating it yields CASILRGSSGSTGELFF.

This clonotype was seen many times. The DNA for the CDR3 is TGTGCCAGCAGCCCACATACCGGGACAGGCTACGAGCAGTACTTC. This translates into CASSPHTGTGYEQYF. The chain carries TRBV7-2 and TRBJ2-7; 8 bases are shared with TRBD1. With 5 bases clipped from V and 3 bases from J, the junction kept 9 bases outside the gene matches. The CDR3 length is 15 residues. Germline lookup yields CDR1 SGHTA and CDR2 FQGNSA.

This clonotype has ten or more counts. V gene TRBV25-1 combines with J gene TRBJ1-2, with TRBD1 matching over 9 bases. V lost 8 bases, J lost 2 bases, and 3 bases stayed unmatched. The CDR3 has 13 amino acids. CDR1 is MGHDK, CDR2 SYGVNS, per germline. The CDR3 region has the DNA TGTGCCAGCCATACAGGGGGCAACTATGGCTACACCTTC. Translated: CASHTGGNYGYTF.

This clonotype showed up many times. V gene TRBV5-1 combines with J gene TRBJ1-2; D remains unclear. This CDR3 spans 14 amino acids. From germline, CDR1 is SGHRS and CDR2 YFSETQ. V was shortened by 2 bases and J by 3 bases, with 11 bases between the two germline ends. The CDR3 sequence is CASSFGDGDYGYTF. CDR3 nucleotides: TGCGCCAGCAGCTTTGGTGACGGCGACTATGGCTACACCTTC.

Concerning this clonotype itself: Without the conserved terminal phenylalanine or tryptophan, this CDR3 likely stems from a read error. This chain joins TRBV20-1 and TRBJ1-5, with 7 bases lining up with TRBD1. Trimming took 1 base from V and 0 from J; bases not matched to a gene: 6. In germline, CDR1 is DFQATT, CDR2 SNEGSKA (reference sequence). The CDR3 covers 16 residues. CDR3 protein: CSARAIQGYSNQPQHL. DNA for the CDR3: TGCAGTGCTAGAGCTATACAGGGGTATAGCAATCAGCCCCAGCATCTT.

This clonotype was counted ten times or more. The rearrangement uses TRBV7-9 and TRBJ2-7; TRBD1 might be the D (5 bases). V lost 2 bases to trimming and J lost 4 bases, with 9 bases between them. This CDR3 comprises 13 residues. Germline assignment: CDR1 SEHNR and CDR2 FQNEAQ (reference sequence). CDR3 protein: CASSLSTEYEQYF. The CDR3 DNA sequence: TGTGCCAGCAGCTTATCGACAGAGTACGAGCAGTACTTC.

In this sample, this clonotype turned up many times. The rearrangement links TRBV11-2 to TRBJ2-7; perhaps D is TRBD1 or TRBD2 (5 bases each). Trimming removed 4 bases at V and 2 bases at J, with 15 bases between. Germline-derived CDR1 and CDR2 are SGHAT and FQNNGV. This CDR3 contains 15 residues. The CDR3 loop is CASSSSGDLTYEQYF. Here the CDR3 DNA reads TGTGCCAGCAGCTCGAGTGGGGACCTGACCTACGAGCAGTACTTC.

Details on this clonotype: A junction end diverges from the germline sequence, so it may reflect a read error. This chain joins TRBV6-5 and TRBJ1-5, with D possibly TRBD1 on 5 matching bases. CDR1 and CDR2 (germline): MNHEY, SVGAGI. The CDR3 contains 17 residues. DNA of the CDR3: TGTGCCAGCACTTACCCCGGGGGGGGATTGAGCAATCAGCCCCAGCATTTT. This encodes CASTYPGGGLSNQPQHF.

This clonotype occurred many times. CDR3 sequence reads: CASIHEDSSSEAFF. CDR3 sequence (DNA): TGTGCCAGCATCCATGAGGACAGCTCCTCGGAAGCTTTCTTT. J is TRBJ1-1 and V is TRBV7-9; D may be TRBD1 (6 bases). CDR1 is SEHNR, CDR2 FQNEAQ, per germline (reference sequence). Trimming removed 7 bases from V and 8 bases from J, with 20 bases in between. This CDR3 is built from 14 residues.

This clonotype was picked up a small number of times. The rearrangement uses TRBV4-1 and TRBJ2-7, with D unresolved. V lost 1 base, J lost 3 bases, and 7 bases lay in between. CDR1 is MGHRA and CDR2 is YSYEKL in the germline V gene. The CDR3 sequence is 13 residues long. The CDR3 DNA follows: TGCGCCAGCAGCCAAGGATATTTCTACGAGCAGTACTTC. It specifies CASSQGYFYEQYF.

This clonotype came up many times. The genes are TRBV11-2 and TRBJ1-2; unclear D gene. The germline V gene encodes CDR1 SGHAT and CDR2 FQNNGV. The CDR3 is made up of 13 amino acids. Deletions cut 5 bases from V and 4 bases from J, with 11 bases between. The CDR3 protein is CASSPRSRYGYTF. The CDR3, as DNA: TGTGCCAGCAGCCCACGCAGCCGCTATGGCTACACCTTC.

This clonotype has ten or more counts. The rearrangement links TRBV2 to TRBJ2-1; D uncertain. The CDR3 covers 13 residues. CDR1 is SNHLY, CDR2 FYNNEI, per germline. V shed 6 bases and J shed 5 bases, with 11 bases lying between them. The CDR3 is CASSRDTHNEQFF. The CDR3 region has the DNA TGTGCCAGCAGCAGAGACACCCACAATGAGCAGTTCTTC.

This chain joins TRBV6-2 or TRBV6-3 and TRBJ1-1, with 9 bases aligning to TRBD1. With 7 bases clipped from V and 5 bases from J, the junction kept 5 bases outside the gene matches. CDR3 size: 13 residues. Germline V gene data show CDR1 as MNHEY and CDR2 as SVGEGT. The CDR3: CASTDRGVTEAFF. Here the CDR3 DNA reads TGTGCCAGCACGGACAGGGGAGTTACTGAAGCTTTCTTT.

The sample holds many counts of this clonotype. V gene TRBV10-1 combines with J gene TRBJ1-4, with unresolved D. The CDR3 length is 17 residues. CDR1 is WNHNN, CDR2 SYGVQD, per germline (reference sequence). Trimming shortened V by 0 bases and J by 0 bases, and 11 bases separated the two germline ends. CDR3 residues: CASSESTTTTTNEKLFF. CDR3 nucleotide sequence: TGCGCCAGCAGTGAGTCGACTACCACAACAACTAATGAAAAACTGTTTTTT.

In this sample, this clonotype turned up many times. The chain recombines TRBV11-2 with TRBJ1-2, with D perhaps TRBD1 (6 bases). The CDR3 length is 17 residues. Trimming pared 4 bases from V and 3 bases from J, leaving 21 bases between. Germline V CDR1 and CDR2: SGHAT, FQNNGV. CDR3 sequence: CASSSTTGTGRDYGYTF. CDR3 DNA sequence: TGTGCCAGCAGCTCTACGACAGGTACGGGCCGAGACTATGGCTACACCTTC.